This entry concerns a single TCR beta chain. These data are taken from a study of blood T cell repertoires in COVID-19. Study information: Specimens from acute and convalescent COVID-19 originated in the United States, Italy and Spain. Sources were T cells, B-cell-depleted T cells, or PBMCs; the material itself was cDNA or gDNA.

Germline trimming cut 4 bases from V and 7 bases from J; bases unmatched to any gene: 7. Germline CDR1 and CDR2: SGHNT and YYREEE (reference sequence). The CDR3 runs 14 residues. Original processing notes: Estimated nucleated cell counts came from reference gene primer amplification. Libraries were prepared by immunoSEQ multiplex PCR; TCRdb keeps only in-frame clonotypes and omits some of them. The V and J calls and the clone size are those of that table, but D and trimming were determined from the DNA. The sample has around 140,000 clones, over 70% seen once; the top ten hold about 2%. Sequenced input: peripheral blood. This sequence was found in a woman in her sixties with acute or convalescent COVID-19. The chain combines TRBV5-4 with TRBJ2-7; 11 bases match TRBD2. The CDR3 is CASSPGLAVTEQYF. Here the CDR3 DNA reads TGTGCCAGCAGCCCGGGACTAGCGGTAACAGAGCAGTACTTC.